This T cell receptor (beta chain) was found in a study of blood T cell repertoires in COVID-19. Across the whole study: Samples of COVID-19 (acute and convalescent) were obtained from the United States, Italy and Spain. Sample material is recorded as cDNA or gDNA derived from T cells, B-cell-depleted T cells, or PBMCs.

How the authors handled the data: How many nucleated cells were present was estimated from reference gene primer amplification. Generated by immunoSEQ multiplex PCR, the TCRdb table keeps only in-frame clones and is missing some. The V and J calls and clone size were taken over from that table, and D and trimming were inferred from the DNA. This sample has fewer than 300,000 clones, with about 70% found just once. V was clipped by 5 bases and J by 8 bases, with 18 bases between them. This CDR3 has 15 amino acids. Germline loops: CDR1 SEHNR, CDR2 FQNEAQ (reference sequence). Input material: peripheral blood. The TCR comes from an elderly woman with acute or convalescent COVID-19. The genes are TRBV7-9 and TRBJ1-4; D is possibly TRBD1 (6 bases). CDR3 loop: CASSRIGGLGEKLFF. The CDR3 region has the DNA TGTGCCAGCAGCAGAATCGGGGGGCTGGGGGAAAAACTGTTTTTT.